These 2 T cell receptor beta chains came from one sample sequenced in a study of T cell repertoires in cytomegalovirus infection. TCRdb redid the calling of the reads with MiXCR, one entry per CDR3 protein. The data hold a few hundred thousand distinct CDR3 sequences, with over 7.5% observed a single time. Sequencing was done on a sample of PBMCs. These receptors all stem from a human donor in good health (CMV status not recorded). Some clones in this sample may be carry-over from other donors' samples.

The genes are TRBV19 and TRBJ2-3, with a possible D match to TRBD1 (5 bases). CDR1 and CDR2 from the germline V gene are LNHDA and SQIVND (reference sequence). The CDR3 spans 14 residues. V dropped 5 bases and J dropped 1 base, with 10 bases sitting between them. CDR3 sequence reads: CASSAGHRTDTQYF. For the CDR3, the DNA is TGTGCCAGTAGTGCCGGACACCGCACAGATACGCAGTATTTT.

This clonotype was recorded a few times. The chain recombines TRBV27 with TRBJ1-6; 7 bases are shared with TRBD1. The length of the CDR3 is 15 residues. Losses at the gene ends were 2 bases for V and 6 bases for J; bases not matched to a gene: 4. Germline CDR1 is MNHEY and CDR2 is SMNVEV (reference sequence). The DNA of the CDR3 is TGTGCCAGCAGTTTAGGCAGGGGGTCTAATTCACCCCTCCACTTT. It specifies CASSLGRGSNSPLHF.